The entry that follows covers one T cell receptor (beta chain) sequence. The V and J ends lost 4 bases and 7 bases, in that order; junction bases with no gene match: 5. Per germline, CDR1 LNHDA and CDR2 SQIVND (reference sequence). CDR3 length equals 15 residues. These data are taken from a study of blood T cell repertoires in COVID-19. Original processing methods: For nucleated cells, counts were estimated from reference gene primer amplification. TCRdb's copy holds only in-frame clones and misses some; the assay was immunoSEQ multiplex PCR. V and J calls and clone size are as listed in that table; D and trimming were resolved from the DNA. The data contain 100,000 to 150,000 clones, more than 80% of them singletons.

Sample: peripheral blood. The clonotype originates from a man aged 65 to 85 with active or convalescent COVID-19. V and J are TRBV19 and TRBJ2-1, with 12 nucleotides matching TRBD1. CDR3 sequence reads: CASSTGTGGANEQFF. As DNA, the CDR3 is TGTGCCAGTAGTACCGGGACAGGGGGCGCGAATGAGCAGTTCTTC.